Presented here are 2 T cell receptor beta chains from one specimen sequenced in a study of blood T cell repertoires in COVID-19. Clones were sequenced by immunoSEQ multiplex PCR, and TCRdb holds only the in-frame ones, with some missing. The data contain 200,000 to 300,000 clones, approximately 81% of them singletons. Sequencing used peripheral blood. These TCRs come from a man between 60 and 75 years old with acute or convalescent COVID-19.

The chain is built from TRBV6-1 and TRBJ1-1; TRBD1 matches at 8 bases. CDR1 MNHNS and CDR2 SASEGT come from the germline V gene. V shed 3 bases, J shed 1 base, and the junction held 4 bases outside the gene matches. The CDR3 has 15 residues. CDR3: CASSESGTGNTEAFF. CDR3 coding DNA: TGTGCCAGCAGTGAGTCCGGGACAGGGAACACTGAAGCTTTCTTT.

The chain links TRBV7-9 to TRBJ1-1, with 7 bases fitting TRBD1. J gave up 7 bases and V 5 bases, and 4 bases lay outside the gene matches. This CDR3 has 12 amino acids. CDR1 and CDR2 (germline): SEHNR, FQNEAQ (reference sequence). The CDR3: CASSTTGIEAFF. The CDR3 bases are TGTGCCAGCAGCACGACAGGGATTGAAGCTTTCTTT.